These 27 T cell receptor beta chains were sequenced from one sample in a study of blood T cell repertoires in COVID-19 (TCRdb year 2020). Receptor amplification or capture employed the immunoSEQ multiplex PCR assay. The clones in this table, taken by TCRdb from immuneACCESS, are in-frame only. Not every clone is retained; where verified, under half of the shortfall comes from an unresolved V gene, and the cause of the rest is unknown. The sample profile shows about 210,000 clones; 80% to 90% of them were found once. The top ten clones comprise about 2.3% of the sample. The sequenced material came from peripheral blood. These receptors all come from a woman in her thirties or forties with active or convalescent COVID-19.

The table lists this clone with a count of one. The chain couples TRBV7-8 to TRBJ1-2; D possibly corresponds to TRBD1 (5 bases). V was trimmed by 5 bases and J by 2 bases, leaving 12 bases between them. Germline V gene lookup returns CDR1 SGHVS and CDR2 FQNEAQ. CDR3 length equals 14 residues. The CDR3 DNA reads TGTGCCAGCAGCCGAGGCGGGGGGAACTATGGCTACACCTTC. Translated, it gives CASSRGGGNYGYTF.

The chain links TRBV4-2 to TRBJ1-4; D not resolved. V was trimmed by 1 base and J by 0 bases, leaving 15 bases between them. The germline gives CDR1 LGHNA, CDR2 YNFKEQ. This CDR3 has 18 residues. The CDR3 is CASSQVSPQYATNEKLFF. In DNA form, the CDR3 reads TGTGCCAGCAGCCAAGTCTCCCCACAGTATGCAACTAATGAAAAACTGTTTTTT.

This clone turned up a few times. The chain is built from TRBV11-3 and TRBJ2-5; a weak D match, TRBD2 (5 bases). V was clipped by 5 bases and J by 2 bases, with 9 bases between them. Germline CDR1 SGHNT, CDR2 YENEEA. CDR3 length: 13 residues. DNA for the CDR3: TGTGCCAGCAGCCTGGAGGTACAAGAGACCCAGTACTTC. It is translated as CASSLEVQETQYF.

The count of this clone is one. The rearrangement joins TRBV11-2 to TRBJ1-6, with 10 bases identical to TRBD1. The CDR3 sequence is 15 residues long. With V trimmed by 5 bases and J by 9 bases, 7 bases remained unmatched. Germline V CDR1 and CDR2: SGHAT, FQNNGV. CDR3 sequence reads: CASSKTGGVGSPLHF. The CDR3 DNA reads TGTGCCAGCAGCAAGACAGGGGGCGTGGGTTCACCCCTCCACTTT.

The sample holds a few counts of this clone. V usage is TRBV4-2 and J usage is TRBJ2-7, with TRBD2 identical over 11 bases. Germline CDR1 is LGHNA and CDR2 is YNFKEQ. This CDR3 region has 19 residues. Unmatched junction bases numbered 13, after V lost 3 bases and J lost 0 bases. In nucleotides, the CDR3 is TGTGCCAGCAGCCAGAGAGCCGGGACTAGCGGAACAGCCTCCTACGAGCAGTACTTC. It yields the protein CASSQRAGTSGTASYEQYF.

The chain joins TRBV5-1 to TRBJ2-7; 9 bases fit TRBD1. CDR1 SGHRS and CDR2 YFSETQ come from the germline V gene. V gave up 4 bases and J gave up 0 bases; unmatched junction bases: 5. This CDR3 comprises 15 residues. The CDR3 sequence: CASSEGQGFSYEQYF. The CDR3 DNA reads as TGCGCCAGCAGCGAGGGACAGGGTTTCTCCTACGAGCAGTACTTC.

This chain's CDR3 is CAWDRGNYEQYF. CDR3 nucleotides: TGTGCCTGGGACAGGGGGAACTACGAGCAGTACTTC. The chain recombines TRBV30 with TRBJ2-7; 9 positions agree with TRBD1. With V trimmed by 5 bases and J by 3 bases, 2 bases remained unmatched. Germline values: CDR1 GTSNPN, CDR2 SVGIG (reference sequence). CDR3 length: 12 residues.

This chain connects TRBV6-5 to TRBJ1-5, with 8 bases matching TRBD1. V trimming: 10 bases; J trimming: 4 bases; junction bases outside the gene matches: 3. The CDR3 totals 12 residues. Germline V CDR1 and CDR2: MNHEY, SVGAGI. In DNA, the CDR3 is TGTGCCAACGACAGGGGTAATCAGCCCCAGCATTTT. This gives the protein CANDRGNQPQHF.

The gene calls are TRBV4-1 and TRBJ1-1; 8 nucleotides align to TRBD1. The V gene's germline CDR1 is MGHRA and CDR2 YSYEKL. V trimming: 5 bases; J trimming: 5 bases; junction bases outside the gene matches: 16. The CDR3 extends over 17 amino acids. The CDR3 DNA reads TGCGCCAGCAGCAGTATTTCCGGGACAGGAATTAGAACTGAAGCTTTCTTT. Encoded protein: CASSSISGTGIRTEAFF.

This chain links TRBV12-3 or TRBV12-4 with TRBJ1-2, with D possibly matching TRBD1 (6 bases). V was cut by 3 bases and J by 5 bases, with 7 bases left in between. The CDR3 loop spans 12 amino acids. This CDR3 reads CASSLGHYGYTF. In DNA, the CDR3 is TGTGCCAGCAGTTTGGGACATTATGGCTACACCTTC.

The chain uses TRBV24-1 and TRBJ2-1; 8 nucleotides agree with TRBD1. The CDR3 length is 13 residues. J gave up 4 bases and V 9 bases, and 4 bases lay outside the gene matches. Germline assignment: CDR1 KGHDR and CDR2 SFDVKD. CDR3 DNA: TGTGCCACCGGGACAGGAGATTACAATGAGCAGTTCTTC. Translated: CATGTGDYNEQFF.

The sample holds one count of this clone. The CDR3 loop reads CASSFRRTGLGGYTF. In DNA, the CDR3 is TGTGCCAGCAGTTTCCGAAGGACAGGGTTGGGTGGCTACACCTTC. V usage is TRBV27 and J usage is TRBJ1-2, with TRBD1 matching over 8 bases. The V segment lost 3 bases and the J segment 7 bases; nucleotides outside the gene matches: 10. Per germline, CDR1 MNHEY and CDR2 SMNVEV (reference sequence). The CDR3 contains 15 residues.

In its sample, this clone was seen once. The V gene is TRBV19, the J gene TRBJ1-5; 7 nucleotides align to TRBD1. Trimming at V came to 6 bases and at J to 5 bases, leaving 13 bases not matched to a gene. The CDR3 is made up of 16 amino acids. From germline, CDR1 is LNHDA and CDR2 SQIVND (reference sequence). The CDR3 nucleotides read TGTGCCAGTAGGCCGGAGATTGGGACAGTAGATCAGCCCCAGCATTTT. As protein: CASRPEIGTVDQPQHF.

The V call is TRBV5-4, the J call TRBJ2-1; 13 bases fit TRBD2. There are 16 residues in the CDR3. Per the germline V gene, CDR1 is SGHNT and CDR2 is YYREEE (reference sequence). V was pared by 3 bases and J by 4 bases, with 4 bases of the junction left unmatched. The CDR3 protein is CASSSRLAGGYNEQFF. The CDR3 DNA reads TGTGCCAGCAGCTCGCGACTAGCGGGAGGTTACAATGAGCAGTTCTTC.

The genes are TRBV5-5 and TRBJ1-2; 7 bases align to TRBD1. After removal of 4 bases from V and 6 bases from J, the junction contained 12 bases not matched to a gene. CDR3 size: 15 residues. From germline, CDR1 is SGHKS and CDR2 YYEKEE (reference sequence). The CDR3 coding sequence is TGTGCCAGCAGCACCGACAGGGCTCTATCGAATGGCTACACCTTC. This gives the protein CASSTDRALSNGYTF.

The DNA for the CDR3 is TGTGCCAGCAGCCCGACAGGATTTGAGACCCAGTACTTC. Translation gives CASSPTGFETQYF. The V gene is TRBV27, the J gene TRBJ2-5; D is possibly TRBD1 (6 bases). Trimming left V 6 bases short and J 5 bases short, with 13 bases between. CDR1 is MNHEY and CDR2 is SMNVEV in the germline V gene (reference sequence). The CDR3 has 13 residues.

V gene TRBV3-1 (or the pseudogene TRBV3-2) combines with J gene TRBJ1-1, with 7 bases matching TRBD1. V was pared by 4 bases and J by 7 bases, with 15 bases of the junction left unmatched. The CDR3 has 16 residues. CDR1 and CDR2 (germline): LGHDT, YNNKEL (reference sequence). CDR3 in DNA: TGTGCCAGCAGCCGCGAATACGGGACAGTGTCAAATGAAGCTTTCTTT. It yields the protein CASSREYGTVSNEAFF.

The CDR3 is CASRGRSRDMAKNIQYF. CDR3 DNA sequence: TGTGCCAGCAGAGGCCGATCTCGGGATATGGCCAAAAACATTCAGTACTTC. This rearrangement joins TRBV27 to TRBJ2-4; tentative D call: TRBD2 (5 bases). Germline V CDR1 and CDR2: MNHEY, SMNVEV (reference sequence). The V end was cut by 6 bases, the J end by 1 base, with 19 bases between. This CDR3 contains 17 residues.

The chain employs TRBV2 and TRBJ2-5, with D tentatively TRBD2 (6 bases). V was pared by 4 bases and J by 2 bases, with 14 bases between. Germline CDR1 SNHLY, CDR2 FYNNEI. The CDR3 length is 15 residues. In DNA form, the CDR3 reads TGTGCCAGCAGTGTAACGGGGGTCGGGCAAGAGACCCAGTACTTC. As protein: CASSVTGVGQETQYF.

The table lists this clone with many counts. The chain has TRBV7-9 and TRBJ1-2; the match to TRBD1 covers 9 bases. CDR1 is SEHNR, CDR2 FQNEAQ, per germline (reference sequence). Unmatched junction bases numbered 11, after V lost 5 bases and J lost 4 bases. The CDR3 contains 16 residues. The CDR3 sequence is CASSGTGGPGLYGYTF. DNA for the CDR3: TGTGCCAGCAGCGGTACAGGGGGCCCGGGTCTCTATGGCTACACCTTC.

The chain uses TRBV5-1 and TRBJ1-2; TRBD1 agrees at 9 bases. This CDR3 region has 14 residues. The germline V gene encodes CDR1 SGHRS and CDR2 YFSETQ. V trimming: 6 bases; J trimming: 5 bases; junction bases outside the gene matches: 8. DNA of the CDR3: TGCGCCAGCACCCCAACAGGGGGCGGGTATGGCTACACCTTC. Its protein is CASTPTGGGYGYTF. Variable domain in full (rest from reference TRBV5-1 and TRBJ1-2): KAGVTQTPRYLIKTRGQQVTLSCSPISGHRSVSWYQQTPGQGLQFLFEYFSETQRNKGNFPGRFSGRQFSNSRSEMNVSTLELGDSALYLCASTPTGGGYGYTFGSGTRLTVV.

The CDR3 DNA reads TGTGCCAGTAGCATACAGGGGACGGCGTCCTACGAGCAGTACTTC. This gives the protein CASSIQGTASYEQYF. The rearrangement joins TRBV19 to TRBJ2-7; 7 bases fit TRBD1. V lost 6 bases and J lost 1; bases outside the gene matches: 9. Germline-derived CDR1 and CDR2 are LNHDA and SQIVND (reference sequence). The CDR3 loop spans 15 amino acids.

This clone was seen only once. This sequence joins TRBV27 and TRBJ2-1; D is unclear. The ends were cut back, 2 bases at V and 0 bases at J, with 11 bases in the middle. This CDR3 is built from 16 residues. Germline V lookup: CDR1 MNHEY, CDR2 SMNVEV (reference sequence). CDR3 nucleotides: TGTGCCAGCAGTTTACCGCGAGGAGACTCCTACAATGAGCAGTTCTTC. It encodes CASSLPRGDSYNEQFF.

V is TRBV5-6 and J is TRBJ1-3; TRBD1 matches 7 bases. J gave up 4 bases and V 0 bases, and 7 bases lay outside the gene matches. The CDR3 spans 16 residues. The V gene's germline CDR1 is SGHDT and CDR2 YYEEEE. CDR3: CASSLVGTGAGNTIYF. Here the CDR3 DNA reads TGTGCCAGCAGCTTGGTCGGAACAGGGGCCGGAAACACCATATATTTT.

The sample holds one count of this clone. The rearrangement links TRBV4-1 to TRBJ2-5; possibly TRBD2 for D (6 bases). From germline, CDR1 is MGHRA and CDR2 YSYEKL. The CDR3 extends over 17 amino acids. Trimming removed 4 bases at V and 2 bases at J, with 20 bases between. CDR3 nucleotide sequence: TGCGCCAGCAGCCCCAATAGGGGTGGGGGGTCTCAAGAGACCCAGTACTTC. Translated: CASSPNRGGGSQETQYF.

This chain's CDR3 is CATSDNPEHYGYTF. The CDR3 bases are TGTGCCACCAGTGATAACCCCGAGCACTATGGCTACACCTTC. J is TRBJ1-2 and V is TRBV24-1; D is uncertain. V was pared by 3 bases and J by 3 bases, with 10 bases between. CDR3 length: 14 amino acids. From germline, CDR1 is KGHDR and CDR2 SFDVKD.

The J gene is TRBJ2-7, the V gene TRBV4-1; 8 nucleotides match TRBD2. V lost 4 bases, J lost 7 bases, and 18 bases stayed unmatched. The CDR3 spans 17 residues. The germline V gene has CDR1 MGHRA and CDR2 YSYEKL. The CDR3 here is CASSPVGSSGGLGEQYF. In DNA, the CDR3 is TGCGCCAGCAGCCCTGTGGGGTCGAGCGGGGGCCTGGGGGAGCAGTACTTC.